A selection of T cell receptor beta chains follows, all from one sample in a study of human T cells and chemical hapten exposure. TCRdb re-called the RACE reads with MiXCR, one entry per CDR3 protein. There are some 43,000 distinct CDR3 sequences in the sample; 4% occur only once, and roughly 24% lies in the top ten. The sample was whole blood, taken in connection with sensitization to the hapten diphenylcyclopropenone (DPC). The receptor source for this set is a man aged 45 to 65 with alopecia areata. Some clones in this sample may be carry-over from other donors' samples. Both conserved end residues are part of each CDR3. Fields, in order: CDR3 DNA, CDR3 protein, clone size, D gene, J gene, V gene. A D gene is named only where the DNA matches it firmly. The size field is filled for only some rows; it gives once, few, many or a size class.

CDR3nt: TGCAGTGCTAGGATGGGACGGACTGGCGATGAGCAGTTCTTC
CDR3aa: CSARMGRTGDEQFF
abundance: many
d_gene: NA
j_gene: TRBJ2-1
v_gene: TRBV20-1

CDR3nt: TGTGCCTGGAGTACCCCCACCGGGCCCCTAGATCAGCCCCAGCATTTT
CDR3aa: CAWSTPTGPLDQPQHF
abundance: many
d_gene: NA
j_gene: TRBJ1-5
v_gene: TRBV30

CDR3nt: TGTGCCAGCACAATAGGGAGCACAGATACGCAGTATTTT
CDR3aa: CASTIGSTDTQYF
abundance: many
d_gene: NA
j_gene: TRBJ2-3
v_gene: TRBV6-6

CDR3nt: TGTGCCAGCAGCCAAGATGGGGCGGGGAATGAAAAACTGTTTTTT
CDR3aa: CASSQDGAGNEKLFF
abundance: many
d_gene: NA
j_gene: TRBJ1-4
v_gene: TRBV3-1

CDR3nt: TGTGCCAGTAGGTATCATGAAGAGACCCAGTACTTC
CDR3aa: CASRYHEETQYF
abundance: few
d_gene: NA
j_gene: TRBJ2-5
v_gene: TRBV6-6

CDR3nt: TGTGCCATCAGGATTAGCGGGAACGATGAGCAGTTCTTC
CDR3aa: CAIRISGNDEQFF
abundance: NA
d_gene: TRBD2
j_gene: TRBJ2-1
v_gene: TRBV10-3

CDR3nt: TGTGCCAGCACCGGGACTAAGGGTTACAATGAGCAGTTCTTC
CDR3aa: CASTGTKGYNEQFF
abundance: many
d_gene: TRBD2
j_gene: TRBJ2-1
v_gene: TRBV7-9

CDR3nt: TGTGCCAGCTCTCCGGGACAGGGCACTGAAGCTTTCTTT
CDR3aa: CASSPGQGTEAFF
abundance: NA
d_gene: TRBD1
j_gene: TRBJ1-1
v_gene: TRBV11-2

CDR3nt: TGTGCCAGCAGCCCTTTAGCGGGAGGGCCCACAGATACGCAGTATTTT
CDR3aa: CASSPLAGGPTDTQYF
abundance: many
d_gene: TRBD2
j_gene: TRBJ2-3
v_gene: TRBV7-9

CDR3nt: TGCGCCAGCAGTCTGTGGCCCGGGCACAATGAGCAGTTCTTC
CDR3aa: CASSLWPGHNEQFF
abundance: NA
d_gene: NA
j_gene: TRBJ2-1
v_gene: TRBV5-1

CDR3nt: TGTGCCAGCAGTTTAAGTGAGACAGGGGTAGACGAGCAGTACTTC
CDR3aa: CASSLSETGVDEQYF
abundance: many
d_gene: TRBD1
j_gene: TRBJ2-7
v_gene: TRBV12-3/TRBV12-4

CDR3nt: TGTGCCAGCAGCCGCTACAGGGGGGAAGGCTACACCTTC
CDR3aa: CASSRYRGEGYTF
abundance: many
d_gene: TRBD1
j_gene: TRBJ1-2
v_gene: TRBV28

CDR3nt: TGTGTCAGCGCCTATAGGACTAGCGGGGTACAGCACCAAGAGACCCAGTACTTC
CDR3aa: CVSAYRTSGVQHQETQYF
abundance: NA
d_gene: TRBD2
j_gene: TRBJ2-5
v_gene: TRBV12-3/TRBV12-4

CDR3nt: TGCGCCAGCAGTTTAACTAGCGGGAGCGAAGAGACCCAGTACTTC
CDR3aa: CASSLTSGSEETQYF
abundance: many
d_gene: TRBD2
j_gene: TRBJ2-5
v_gene: TRBV5-1

CDR3nt: TGTGCCAGCCCAGGGGAATGGCAGCAAGAGACCCAGTACTTC
CDR3aa: CASPGEWQQETQYF
abundance: NA
d_gene: NA
j_gene: TRBJ2-5
v_gene: TRBV6-1

CDR3nt: TGCAGTGCTTACAGGGGCACTGAAGCTTTCTTT
CDR3aa: CSAYRGTEAFF
abundance: many
d_gene: TRBD1
j_gene: TRBJ1-1
v_gene: TRBV20-1

CDR3nt: TGTGCCAGCAGCCGTAATGAAAAACTGTTTTTT
CDR3aa: CASSRNEKLFF
abundance: many
d_gene: NA
j_gene: TRBJ1-4
v_gene: TRBV28

CDR3nt: TGCAGCGTTAGGGGCACCGGCGTGTTCAATGAGCAGTTCTTC
CDR3aa: CSVRGTGVFNEQFF
abundance: many
d_gene: NA
j_gene: TRBJ2-1
v_gene: TRBV29-1

CDR3nt: TGTGCCAGCAGTCCCGACGGAAATTCACCCCTCCACTTT
CDR3aa: CASSPDGNSPLHF
abundance: many
d_gene: NA
j_gene: TRBJ1-6
v_gene: TRBV3-1

CDR3nt: TGTGCCAGCAGCACGGCAGAGCGGGAGGGTGCTGGGCAGTACTTC
CDR3aa: CASSTAEREGAGQYF
abundance: many
d_gene: TRBD2
j_gene: TRBJ2-7
v_gene: TRBV28

CDR3nt: TGTGCCAGCATGAACAGGGTCACAGATACGCAGTATTTT
CDR3aa: CASMNRVTDTQYF
abundance: many
d_gene: NA
j_gene: TRBJ2-3
v_gene: TRBV28

CDR3nt: TGTGCCAGCAGACCGGAACACGGGGAGCTGTTTTTT
CDR3aa: CASRPEHGELFF
abundance: many
d_gene: NA
j_gene: TRBJ2-2
v_gene: TRBV11-1

CDR3nt: TGTGCCAGCCGGATGAGTGCAGGTGATAATTCACCCCTCCACTTT
CDR3aa: CASRMSAGDNSPLHF
abundance: many
d_gene: NA
j_gene: TRBJ1-6
v_gene: TRBV7-2

CDR3nt: TGTGCCAGCAGGGTTGGGGACACCGGGGAGCTGTTTTTT
CDR3aa: CASRVGDTGELFF
abundance: many
d_gene: NA
j_gene: TRBJ2-2
v_gene: TRBV6-6

CDR3nt: TGTGCCAGCAGCTTACAGGGAACTTTACTTTACAATGAGCAGTTCTTC
CDR3aa: CASSLQGTLLYNEQFF
abundance: many
d_gene: NA
j_gene: TRBJ2-1
v_gene: TRBV3-1

CDR3nt: TGTGCCAGCAGTTACGGGGAGGAGCTGCCCCAGCATTTT
CDR3aa: CASSYGEELPQHF
abundance: many
d_gene: NA
j_gene: TRBJ1-5
v_gene: TRBV6-2/TRBV6-3

CDR3nt: TGCAGTGCTAGCCCGAGGGGGGGGGCAAGCGAGACCCAGTACTTC
CDR3aa: CSASPRGGASETQYF
abundance: many
d_gene: NA
j_gene: TRBJ2-5
v_gene: TRBV20-1

CDR3nt: TGTGCCAGCAGCTTAGGACAGCCCGATCAGCCCCAGCATTTT
CDR3aa: CASSLGQPDQPQHF
abundance: many
d_gene: NA
j_gene: TRBJ1-5
v_gene: TRBV7-9

CDR3nt: TGTGCCAGCAGTTACTCGGGAGTCGCCTACAATGAGCAGTTCTTC
CDR3aa: CASSYSGVAYNEQFF
abundance: few
d_gene: NA
j_gene: TRBJ2-1
v_gene: TRBV6-5

CDR3nt: TGTGCCAGCAGTCTCCGACTAGCGGGAGGCTTCACAGATACGCAGTATTTT
CDR3aa: CASSLRLAGGFTDTQYF
abundance: NA
d_gene: TRBD2
j_gene: TRBJ2-3
v_gene: TRBV12-3/TRBV12-4

CDR3nt: TGTGCCAGCAGCGTGGCTAGCGGCTACAATGAGCAGTTCTTC
CDR3aa: CASSVASGYNEQFF
abundance: few
d_gene: TRBD2
j_gene: TRBJ2-1
v_gene: TRBV9

CDR3nt: TGTGCCAGTAGTATCCCACAGGGTGTAGCTGAAGCTTTCTTT
CDR3aa: CASSIPQGVAEAFF
abundance: many
d_gene: NA
j_gene: TRBJ1-1
v_gene: TRBV19

CDR3nt: TGTGCCAGTAGTATAGGGACATCAGCCAACGTCCTGACTTTC
CDR3aa: CASSIGTSANVLTF
abundance: few
d_gene: NA
j_gene: TRBJ2-6
v_gene: TRBV19